This is a list of T cell receptor beta chains from one sample in a study of shared clonotypes between healthy human individuals. Produced via immunoSEQ multiplex PCR; TCRdb's table is partial and in-frame only. The table lists approximately 1.4 million clones, 95% to 99% of them singletons. Sequencing used naive CD4+ T cells sorted from blood. These receptors all come from a man aged 25 to 40 in good health. CDR3s include the opening cysteine and the closing phenylalanine or tryptophan. A D gene is named only where the DNA matches it firmly. Size is stated for part of the rows, as once, few or many counts, or as a class when the clone is expanded.

TRBV28	TRBJ2-3	.	.	CAIGMTPMGTDTQYF	TGTGCCATCGGGATGACCCCCATGGGCACAGATACGCAGTATTTT
TRBV27	TRBJ2-7	.	TRBD2	CASSFTTSGTGQYF	TGTGCCAGCAGTTTTACGACTAGCGGGACGGGGCAGTACTTC
TRBV5-4	TRBJ2-7	.	.	CASSSNRDGSPYEQYF	TGTGCCAGCAGCTCGAACCGGGACGGAAGTCCCTACGAGCAGTACTTC
TRBV10-3	TRBJ2-3	.	TRBD1	CAVSQGAGTDTQYF	TGTGCCGTGTCACAGGGGGCTGGCACAGATACGCAGTATTTT
TRBV6-1	TRBJ1-2	.	TRBD1	CASRGQSPNYGYTF	TGTGCCAGCAGGGGACAGTCTCCTAACTATGGCTACACCTTC
TRBV6-1	TRBJ2-5	once	TRBD1	CASSEPQGAKETQYF	TGTGCCAGCAGTGAACCGCAGGGGGCGAAGGAGACCCAGTACTTC
TRBV7-2	TRBJ2-4	.	.	CASSYGTNQYF	TGTGCCAGCAGCTATGGGACAAATCAGTACTTC
TRBV7-8	TRBJ2-7	.	.	CASSLVARYEQYF	TGTGCCAGCAGCTTAGTGGCCCGCTACGAGCAGTACTTC
TRBV5-1	TRBJ2-2	.	TRBD2	CASSSVNSGTLPGELFF	TGCGCCAGCAGCTCTGTCAATAGCGGGACCCTTCCCGGGGAGCTGTTTTTT
TRBV19	TRBJ2-3	.	.	CASKVSMRVADTQYF	TGTGCCAGTAAGGTGTCGATGCGGGTCGCAGATACGCAGTATTTT
TRBV30	TRBJ1-2	.	.	CAWNGRGYTF	TGTGCCTGGAACGGTCGCGGCTACACCTTC
TRBV14	TRBJ2-7	.	.	CASSQDLRVYEQYF	TGTGCCAGCAGCCAAGATCTTAGGGTCTACGAGCAGTACTTC
TRBV10-3	TRBJ2-1	.	TRBD2	CAIRIAGGLDEQFF	TGTGCCATCAGGATAGCGGGAGGGCTCGATGAGCAGTTCTTC
TRBV6-4	TRBJ2-3	.	TRBD2	CASSVLAGESTDTQYF	TGTGCCAGCAGTGTGCTAGCGGGAGAGTCTACCGATACGCAGTATTTT
TRBV5-1	TRBJ1-1	.	.	CASSIGTVNTEAFF	TGCGCCAGCAGCATTGGGACGGTGAACACTGAAGCTTTCTTT
TRBV2	TRBJ2-5	.	TRBD1	CASSDRDSQETQYF	TGTGCCAGCAGTGATCGGGACAGCCAAGAGACCCAGTACTTC
TRBV6-6	TRBJ2-7	.	.	CASSYRPIEQYF	TGTGCCAGCAGTTACCGCCCTATCGAGCAGTACTTC
TRBV5-1	TRBJ2-5	.	TRBD1	CASNDREQETQYF	TGCGCCAGCAACGACAGGGAGCAAGAGACCCAGTACTTC
TRBV5-1	TRBJ2-5	.	.	CASRRELAETQYF	TGCGCCAGCAGAAGGGAGTTAGCAGAGACCCAGTACTTC
TRBV5-1	TRBJ2-7	.	.	CASSLASNLVGYEQYF	TGCGCCAGCAGCTTGGCCAGTAACCTAGTCGGCTACGAGCAGTACTTC
TRBV18	TRBJ2-5	.	.	CASSPVLEYQETQYF	TGTGCCAGCTCACCGGTTCTAGAATACCAAGAGACCCAGTACTTC
TRBV18	TRBJ1-2	.	.	CASSPQGIYGYTF	TGTGCCAGCTCACCACAGGGGATCTATGGCTACACCTTC
TRBV5-5	TRBJ2-1	.	.	CASSLGGTGKISYEQFF	TGTGCCAGCAGCTTGGGAGGCACAGGGAAAATCAGCTATGAGCAGTTCTTC
TRBV27	TRBJ1-2	.	TRBD1	CASSLGLGQLYGYTF	TGTGCCAGCAGTTTAGGATTGGGACAGCTCTATGGCTACACCTTC
TRBV14	TRBJ2-7	.	.	CASSHSVAEQYF	TGTGCCAGCAGTCACTCTGTTGCCGAGCAGTACTTC
TRBV5-1	TRBJ2-5	.	TRBD2	CASSPTSDPGTQYF	TGCGCCAGCAGCCCGACTAGCGACCCGGGGACCCAGTACTTC